The rows below give T cell receptor beta chains drawn from one sample of a study of T-cell memory formation after mild COVID-19. MiXCR was run by TCRdb on the 5' RACE reads, yielding one entry per CDR3 protein. The repertoire holds under 550,000 distinct CDR3 sequences, about 20% seen once, with over 9% in the top ten. The sequencing input was PBMCs or a T cell subset sorted from them (not recorded which). The receptors were sampled from an adult woman who had mild COVID-19 (a few samples of this study predate the infection). Cell type and time point are not known. Each CDR3 is given with its conserved first and last residue. Each record gives: J gene, V gene, CDR3 protein.

J: TRBJ1-6; V: TRBV25-1; CDR3: CASSDDQMEPLHF
J: TRBJ2-1; V: TRBV7-2; CDR3: CASSQEASGRGNEQFF
J: TRBJ2-3; V: TRBV9; CDR3: CASSVVQGAADTQYF
J: TRBJ2-1; V: TRBV19; CDR3: CASSIPASEQFF
J: TRBJ1-5; V: TRBV4-3; CDR3: CASSQDRVQPQHF
J: TRBJ2-3; V: TRBV15; CDR3: CATSRGTAQGTDTQYF
J: TRBJ1-2; V: TRBV11-2; CDR3: CASSLTVTGLPRGYTF
J: TRBJ2-7; V: TRBV24-1; CDR3: CATSAAGMNYEQYF
J: TRBJ2-2; V: TRBV29-1; CDR3: CSVEETPGELFF
J: TRBJ1-4; V: TRBV4-2; CDR3: CASSQGPGQGKKLFF
J: TRBJ1-2; V: TRBV27; CDR3: CASSTHIRGNLDYGYTF